This T cell receptor beta chain was documented in a study of blood T cell repertoires in COVID-19. Looked up from germline, CDR1 is MDHEN and CDR2 is SYDVKM. The CDR3 is 16 amino acids. V was pared by 3 bases and J by 5 bases, with 5 bases of the junction left unmatched. This table comes from immunoSEQ multiplex PCR, and its TCRdb copy is limited to in-frame clones, with some not included. The table lists around 95,000 clones, 88% of them singletons. The receptor was derived from a human donor in a cohort sampled during active COVID-19. The V gene is TRBV28, the J gene TRBJ2-2; 11 bases fit TRBD2. The sample comprised peripheral blood. CDR3 protein: CASSLLAGGDTGELFF. The CDR3 DNA is TGTGCCAGCAGTTTGTTAGCGGGAGGGGATACCGGGGAGCTGTTTTTT.